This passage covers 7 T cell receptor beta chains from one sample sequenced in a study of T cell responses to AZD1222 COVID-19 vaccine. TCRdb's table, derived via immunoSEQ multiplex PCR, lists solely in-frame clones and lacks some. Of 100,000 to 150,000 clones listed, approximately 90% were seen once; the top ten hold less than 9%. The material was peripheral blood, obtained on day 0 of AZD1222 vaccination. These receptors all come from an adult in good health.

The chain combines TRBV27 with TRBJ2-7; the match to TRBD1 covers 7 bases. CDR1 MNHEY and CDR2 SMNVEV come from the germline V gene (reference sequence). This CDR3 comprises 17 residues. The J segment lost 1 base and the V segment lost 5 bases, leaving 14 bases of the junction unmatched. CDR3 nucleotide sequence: TGTGCCAGCAGTACAACGACCGACAGGGAAAAATCCTACGAGCAGTACTTC. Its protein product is CASSTTTDREKSYEQYF.

DNA for the CDR3: TGCGCCAGCCGGGAGACAGGAGGTAACACTGAAGCTTTCTTT. Residues: CASRETGGNTEAFF. V and J are TRBV10-2 and TRBJ1-1, with D perhaps matching TRBD1 (6 bases). This CDR3 comprises 14 residues. The germline V gene encodes CDR1 WSHSY and CDR2 SAAADI. The V end was cut by 8 bases, the J end by 2 bases, with 15 bases between.

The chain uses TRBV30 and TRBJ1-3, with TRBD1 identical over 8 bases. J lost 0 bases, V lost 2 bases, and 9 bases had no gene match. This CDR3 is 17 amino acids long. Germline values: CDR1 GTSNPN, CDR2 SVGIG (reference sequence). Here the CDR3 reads CAWSLNPDRVSGNTIYF. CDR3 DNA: TGTGCCTGGAGTCTAAACCCGGACAGGGTCTCTGGAAACACCATATATTTT.

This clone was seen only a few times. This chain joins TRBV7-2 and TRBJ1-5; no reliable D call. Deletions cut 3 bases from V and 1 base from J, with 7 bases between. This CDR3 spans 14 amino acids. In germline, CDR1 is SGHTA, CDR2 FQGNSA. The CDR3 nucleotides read TGTGCCAGCAGCTTGGAGGGAAGCAATCAGCCCCAGCATTTT. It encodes CASSLEGSNQPQHF.

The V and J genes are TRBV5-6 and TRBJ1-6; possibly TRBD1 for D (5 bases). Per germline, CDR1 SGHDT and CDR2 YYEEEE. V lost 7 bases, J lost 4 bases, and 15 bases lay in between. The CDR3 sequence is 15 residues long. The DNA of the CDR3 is TGTGCCAGCGGCCCTTGGGGGGGATATAATTCACCCCTCCACTTT. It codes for CASGPWGGYNSPLHF.

In nucleotides, the CDR3 is TGTGCCATCAGTATTGACAGGGGGCGCGGCTATGGCTACACCTTC. It yields the protein CAISIDRGRGYGYTF. The V call is TRBV10-3, the J call TRBJ1-2; the match to TRBD1 covers 10 bases. Looked up from germline, CDR1 is ENHRY and CDR2 is SYGVKD. CDR3 length: 15 residues. V dropped 5 bases and J dropped 4; count of bases not matched to a gene: 7.

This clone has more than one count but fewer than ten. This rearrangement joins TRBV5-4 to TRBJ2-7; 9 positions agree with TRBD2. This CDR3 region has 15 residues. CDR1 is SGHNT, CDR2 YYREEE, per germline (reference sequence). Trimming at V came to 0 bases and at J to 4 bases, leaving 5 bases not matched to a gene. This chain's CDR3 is CASSLEAGGFYEQYF. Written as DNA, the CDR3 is TGTGCCAGCAGCTTGGAAGCGGGGGGCTTTTACGAGCAGTACTTC. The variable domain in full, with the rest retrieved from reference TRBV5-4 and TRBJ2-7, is ETGVTQSPTHLIKTRGQQVTLRCSSQSGHNTVSWYQQALGQGPQFIFQYYREEENGRGNFPPRFSGLQFPNYSSELNVNALELDDSALYLCASSLEAGGFYEQYFGPGTRLTVT.